The T cell receptor beta chain under discussion was sequenced for a study of identical twins. Broader study findings: Within cord blood, abundant beta clonotypes carried fewer insertions, but memory repertoires showed no such trend.

This CDR3 comprises 15 residues. Trimming took off 6 bases at V and 6 bases at J, with 18 bases between the two ends. The germline V gene encodes CDR1 MNHNS and CDR2 SASEGT. Remarks on this clonotype: What it binds is not known.

TCRdb itself ran the 5' RACE reads through MiXCR, one entry per CDR3 protein. The sample lists about 190,000 distinct CDR3 sequences; roughly 15% were seen once. The sample was also linked to a second study, of T cells expressing NK-cell markers. As that study records: Alpha-beta TCR T cells were the sole sorting target in several experiments, owing to an anti-gamma-delta TCR antibody.

J is TRBJ2-1 and V is TRBV6-1, with TRBD2 as a possible D gene (5 bases). Sequenced input: CD8+ T cells sorted from blood. The receptor was derived from a woman younger than 35 in good health. The DNA of the CDR3 is TGTGCCAGCAGCCCACCTCGGGGTGTGGGCAATGAGCAGTTCTTC. Encoded protein: CASSPPRGVGNEQFF.